This is a list of T cell receptor beta chains from one sample in a study of blood T cell repertoires in COVID-19. The assay was immunoSEQ multiplex PCR, and TCRdb's table has in-frame clones only and misses some. This table has under 45,000 clones, 65% to 80% appearing once. The sequenced sample consisted of peripheral blood. The origin of the receptors is a man at least 80 years old with acute or convalescent COVID-19. The CDR3 runs from the conserved cysteine through the conserved F or W. Fields, in order: clone size, V gene, CDR3 length, J gene, D gene, CDR3 DNA, CDR3 protein. D genes are given only for firm matches. The size field is filled for only some rows; it gives once, few, many or a size class.

>NA|TRBV29-1|15|TRBJ2-3|TRBD2
TGCAGCGTTGAAAGTCTGAGCGGGGGAAGAGATACGCAGTATTTT
CSVESLSGGRDTQYF
>NA|TRBV10-3|13|TRBJ2-2|NA
TGTGCCATCACTAAGGGAGTACCCGGGGAGCTGTTTTTT
CAITKGVPGELFF
>NA|TRBV5-1|16|TRBJ2-5|TRBD1
TGCGCCAGCAGCCGCCCCACTAGGACAGGGGAAGAGACCCAGTACTTC
CASSRPTRTGEETQYF
>few|TRBV7-2|13|TRBJ2-7|TRBD2
TGTGCCAGCAGCTTGAATCTAGCGGGCGAGCAGTACTTC
CASSLNLAGEQYF
>NA|TRBV2|17|TRBJ2-7|TRBD2
TGTGCCAGCGGGGAGCCGGGACTAGCGGGAGGGCCCTACGAGCAGTACTTC
CASGEPGLAGGPYEQYF
>NA|TRBV10-3|16|TRBJ2-3|TRBD2
TGTGCCATCAGTTCCGGGACTAGCGGGGGGGCAGATACGCAGTATTTT
CAISSGTSGGADTQYF
>NA|TRBV3-1/TRBV3-2|15|TRBJ2-2|TRBD1
TGTGCCAGCACCTTAGACAGGGCGATCACCGGGGAGCTGTTTTTT
CASTLDRAITGELFF
>NA|TRBV12-3/TRBV12-4|13|TRBJ1-1|NA
TGTGCCAGCAGTTTCAGTTTGAACACTGAAGCTTTCTTT
CASSFSLNTEAFF
>NA|TRBV5-3|13|TRBJ1-4|NA
TGTGCCAGAAGCCCCGGTTCAGGAGAAAAACTGTTTTTT
CARSPGSGEKLFF
>NA|TRBV6-5|14|TRBJ2-7|TRBD2
TGTGCCAGCAGTTCCCCGGGACTAGCGGACGAGCAGTACTTC
CASSSPGLADEQYF
>NA|TRBV27|14|TRBJ1-1|NA
TGTGCCAGCAGTTTATACGGACAGAACACTGAAGCTTTCTTT
CASSLYGQNTEAFF
>NA|TRBV6-5|14|TRBJ1-3|TRBD1
TGTGCCAGCCGGGACAGGGGGCCTGGAAACACCATATATTTT
CASRDRGPGNTIYF
>NA|TRBV11-2|12|TRBJ2-7|NA
TGTGCCAGCAGCTTAACCGGCTACGAGCAGTACTTC
CASSLTGYEQYF
>NA|TRBV6-5|14|TRBJ2-1|NA
TGTGCCAGCAAGGGGGCTAGCGGGTTTGGTGAGCAGTTCTTC
CASKGASGFGEQFF
>once|TRBV28|14|TRBJ1-5|TRBD1
TGTGCCAGCAGGTCACAGGGGGCGGCATGGCCCCAGCATTTT
CASRSQGAAWPQHF
>NA|TRBV9|15|TRBJ2-3|NA
TGTGCCAGCAGCGTACGGGGGGCCCCCACAGATACGCAGTATTTT
CASSVRGAPTDTQYF
>NA|TRBV6-5|15|TRBJ1-5|NA
TGTGCCAGCAGTTACGACCCCAGGGGTCGACAGCCCCAGCATTTT
CASSYDPRGRQPQHF
>NA|TRBV9|13|TRBJ2-1|TRBD1
TGTGCCAGCAGCCCCGGACAGGACCATGAGCAGTTCTTC
CASSPGQDHEQFF
>NA|TRBV6-5|16|TRBJ1-5|NA
TGTGCCAGCAGTTACTCCGCGGAGCCTCCCGATCAGCCCCAGCATTTT
CASSYSAEPPDQPQHF
>once|TRBV6-5|14|TRBJ1-2|NA
TGTGCCAGCAAATTACAGATACGCAACTATGGCTACACCTTC
CASKLQIRNYGYTF
>NA|TRBV3-1/TRBV3-2|18|TRBJ2-5|TRBD2
TGTGCCAGCAGCCAAGCCCGGACTAGCGGGGGCCCTCAAGAGACCCAGTACTTC
CASSQARTSGGPQETQYF
>NA|TRBV2|11|TRBJ2-7|NA
TGTGCCAGCAGTGACTGGCTCCAGCAGTACTTC
CASSDWLQQYF
>NA|TRBV5-1|18|TRBJ2-2|NA
TGCGCCAGCAGCTTGGGCCCCCTAGGGGTCACGGGCACCGGGGAGCTGTTTTTT
CASSLGPLGVTGTGELFF
>NA|TRBV4-1|15|TRBJ2-2|NA
TGCGCCAGCAGCCAAGGTGGCTTTAACACCGGGGAGCTGTTTTTT
CASSQGGFNTGELFF
>NA|TRBV2|12|TRBJ2-7|TRBD2
TGTGCCGGGGCGGGGGACGCCTACGAGCAGTACTTC
CAGAGDAYEQYF
>few|TRBV6-6|17|TRBJ2-3|NA
TGTGCCAGCAGTCCATCCACAATATCCGGGACAACTTTTACGCAGTATTTT
CASSPSTISGTTFTQYF
>NA|TRBV10-1|15|TRBJ1-1|TRBD1
TGCGCCAGCAGTGAGGGACAGGGTCCGAACACTGAAGCTTTCTTT
CASSEGQGPNTEAFF
>few|TRBV4-1|16|TRBJ2-1|TRBD2
TGCGCCAGCAGCCAGAGAGGCGGGAGAAGCCGAAATGAGCAGTTCTTC
CASSQRGGRSRNEQFF
>NA|TRBV27|15|TRBJ2-7|TRBD2
TGTGCCAGCAGGAATAGCGGGAGGGCCGTATACGAGCAGTACTTC
CASRNSGRAVYEQYF
>NA|TRBV30|12|TRBJ2-1|NA
TGTGCCTGGGCGGGACTTTACAATGAGCAGTTCTTC
CAWAGLYNEQFF
>few|TRBV3-1/TRBV3-2|16|TRBJ2-3|TRBD2
TGTGCCAGCAGCCAAATCCGCGGGGGGCCCCCAGATACGCAGTATTTT
CASSQIRGGPPDTQYF